The 32 T cell receptor beta chains below come from one sample, sequenced in a study of post-analysis software for immune sequencing data. No antigens are known for them. Study-wide results and caveats: There were about five TRBV segments more frequent in patients than controls, and TRBV5-6, TRBV5-1 and TRBV20-1 were among them.

Each TCR beta cDNA library carried unique molecular identifiers. Via MiXCR, TCRdb re-called the PCR reads, giving one row per CDR3 protein. This repertoire shows 800,000 to 950,000 distinct CDR3 sequences, roughly 50% found once; its top ten account for around 4.5%. Sequenced material: blood. The receptors here all came from a girl between 10 and 17 years old with multiple sclerosis.

In its sample, this clonotype was seen a few times. This chain connects TRBV10-3 to TRBJ2-1; the D gene is possibly TRBD2 (5 bases). Germline V gene data show CDR1 as ENHRY and CDR2 as SYGVKD. The CDR3 sequence is 12 residues long. Trimming removed 8 bases from V and 7 bases from J, with 12 bases in between. The CDR3: CAISRPGNEQFF. CDR3 sequence (DNA): TGTGCCATCTCCAGGCCGGGGAATGAGCAGTTCTTC.

Written as DNA, the CDR3 is TGTGCCAGCAGTGGGGCAGGCCGGTACAATGAGCAGTTCTTC. It specifies CASSGAGRYNEQFF. The chain links TRBV28 to TRBJ2-1; possible D gene TRBD1, 5 bases. Per the germline V gene, CDR1 is MDHEN and CDR2 is SYDVKM. V was shortened by 5 bases and J by 4 bases, with 12 bases between the two germline ends. The CDR3 extends over 14 amino acids.

This clonotype occurred a few times. The chain has TRBV7-3 and TRBJ2-1; D call uncertain. This CDR3 is built from 14 residues. Trimming removed 0 bases at V and 4 bases at J, with 7 bases between. CDR1 SGHTA and CDR2 FQGTGA come from the germline V gene. The CDR3 protein is CASSLTLGYNEQFF. DNA for the CDR3: TGTGCCAGCAGCTTAACGTTGGGGTACAATGAGCAGTTCTTC.

V usage is TRBV5-1 and J usage is TRBJ2-7; 7 bases agree with TRBD1. The CDR3 sequence is 14 residues long. Germline trimming cut 0 bases from V and 5 bases from J; bases unmatched to any gene: 5. Per the germline V gene, CDR1 is SGHRS and CDR2 is YFSETQ. CDR3 region: CASSLGRDSHEQYF. The CDR3, as DNA: TGCGCCAGCAGCTTGGGACGGGACAGCCACGAGCAGTACTTC. Filled out from reference TRBV5-1 and TRBJ2-7, the complete variable domain reads KAGVTQTPRYLIKTRGQQVTLSCSPISGHRSVSWYQQTPGQGLQFLFEYFSETQRNKGNFPGRFSGRQFSNSRSEMNVSTLELGDSALYLCASSLGRDSHEQYFGPGTRLTVT.

The chain is built from TRBV5-4 and TRBJ1-2; D unresolved. The V and J ends lost 3 bases and 8 bases respectively, with 14 bases between them. Germline V gene lookup returns CDR1 SGHNT and CDR2 YYREEE (reference sequence). The CDR3 contains 13 residues. The CDR3 loop reads CASSSWTAGGYTF. CDR3 DNA sequence: TGTGCCAGCAGCTCTTGGACGGCGGGAGGCTACACCTTC.

Only one count was recorded for this clonotype. This chain connects TRBV11-1 to TRBJ2-5; 9 bases map to TRBD1. The V gene's germline CDR1 is SGHAT and CDR2 FQDESV (reference sequence). The CDR3 is made up of 14 amino acids. V was clipped by 3 bases and J by 8 bases; unmatched bases: 7. In nucleotides, the CDR3 is TGTGCCAGCAGCTTTCGGGACAGGGTGGACACCCAGTACTTC. This translates into CASSFRDRVDTQYF. Complete variable domain (other parts from reference TRBV11-1 and TRBJ2-5): EAEVAQSPRYKITEKSQAVAFWCDPISGHATLYWYRQILGQGPELLVQFQDESVVDDSQLPKDRFSAERLKGVDSTLKIQPAELGDSAMYLCASSFRDRVDTQYFGPGTRLLVL.

The CDR3 coding sequence is TGTGCCAGCAGTACCAAACTAGCGGTCTCCTACAATGAGCAGTTCTTC. Encoded protein: CASSTKLAVSYNEQFF. The chain joins TRBV6-2 or TRBV6-3 to TRBJ2-1; TRBD2 matches at 8 bases. The V gene's germline CDR1 is MNHEY and CDR2 SVGEGT. There are 16 residues in the CDR3. Unmatched junction bases numbered 6, after V lost 5 bases and J lost 0 bases.

V and J are TRBV4-1 and TRBJ2-3; 10 bases map to TRBD1. CDR3 length: 18 amino acids. Germline V gene data show CDR1 as MGHRA and CDR2 as YSYEKL. J gave up 4 bases and V 4 bases, and 14 bases lay outside the gene matches. The CDR3 nucleotides are TGCGCCAGCAGCCGATATAAGACCGGGACAGGGGATCCAGATACGCAGTATTTT. It yields the protein CASSRYKTGTGDPDTQYF.

This clonotype was seen a handful of times. In nucleotides, the CDR3 is TGTGCCAGCAGTGATCCAACCGGGGGCAGGGGGCATTATGGCTACACCTTC. Encoded protein: CASSDPTGGRGHYGYTF. The chain joins TRBV25-1 to TRBJ1-2, with TRBD1 identical over 8 bases. V dropped 3 bases and J dropped 5; count of bases not matched to a gene: 14. Germline loops: CDR1 MGHDK, CDR2 SYGVNS. CDR3 size: 17 residues.

As to this clonotype: This could be a read error, since a much larger clone is one nucleotide away. The chain combines TRBV20-1 with TRBJ1-2, with 9 bases matching TRBD1. J gave up 7 bases and V 2 bases, and 8 bases lay outside the gene matches. The CDR3 loop spans 14 amino acids. In germline, CDR1 is DFQATT, CDR2 SNEGSKA (reference sequence). The CDR3 protein is CSARSGDRACGYTF. As DNA, the CDR3 is TGCAGTGCTAGATCCGGGGACAGGGCCTGTGGCTACACCTTC.

The chain carries TRBV15 and TRBJ2-4; D is perhaps TRBD2 (6 bases). This CDR3 has 15 amino acids. The V end lost 1 base, the J end lost 13 bases, and 20 bases lay between the germline ends. Per the germline V gene, CDR1 is LNHNV and CDR2 is YYDKDF (reference sequence). CDR3: CATSRGRAGSVEQYF. The CDR3 DNA sequence: TGTGCCACCAGCAGAGGGAGGGCAGGGAGTGTAGAGCAGTACTTC.

The chain employs TRBV29-1 and TRBJ2-1; perhaps TRBD2 as D (5 bases). V lost 0 bases, J lost 3 bases, and 12 bases lay in between. The CDR3 totals 15 residues. CDR1 and CDR2 (germline): SQVTM, ANQGSEA. The CDR3 loop reads CSVEEIRTSYNEQFF. CDR3 bases: TGCAGCGTTGAAGAAATACGAACTAGCTACAATGAGCAGTTCTTC.

The chain combines TRBV20-1 with TRBJ2-4; TRBD1 matches 9 bases. Germline V gives CDR1 DFQATT, CDR2 SNEGSKA (reference sequence). V trimming: 3 bases; J trimming: 7 bases; junction bases outside the gene matches: 4. The CDR3 covers 13 residues. The CDR3, as DNA: TGCAGTGCTAGTAAGACAGGGGGGAACATTCAGTACTTC. Its translation: CSASKTGGNIQYF.

Only one count was recorded for this clonotype. The chain combines TRBV5-1 with TRBJ2-1; D not certain. This CDR3 is built from 14 residues. Germline V gives CDR1 SGHRS, CDR2 YFSETQ. V lost 0 bases to trimming and J lost 9 bases, with 13 bases between them. The CDR3 DNA is TGCGCCAGCAGCTTGGAAGGATGGATAGCTGAGCAGTTCTTC. Protein sequence: CASSLEGWIAEQFF. Full variable domain (outside the CDR3, taken from reference TRBV5-1 and TRBJ2-1): KAGVTQTPRYLIKTRGQQVTLSCSPISGHRSVSWYQQTPGQGLQFLFEYFSETQRNKGNFPGRFSGRQFSNSRSEMNVSTLELGDSALYLCASSLEGWIAEQFFGPGTRLTVL.

The chain carries TRBV29-1 and TRBJ2-3; D is undetermined. V was pared by 3 bases and J by 3 bases, with 7 bases between. Germline-derived CDR1 and CDR2 are SQVTM and ANQGSEA. The CDR3 runs 12 residues. The CDR3 coding sequence is TGCAGCGTTGAGGTTCGAACAGATACGCAGTATTTT. It codes for CSVEVRTDTQYF.

This chain uses TRBV5-1 with TRBJ2-5; D is unclear. The CDR3 contains 16 residues. V lost 3 bases, J lost 3 bases, and 18 bases lay in between. Germline lookup yields CDR1 SGHRS and CDR2 YFSETQ. The CDR3 DNA follows: TGCGCCAGCAGCTCTACGTGGGCGTCCGGAGAAGAGACCCAGTACTTC. It is translated as CASSSTWASGEETQYF.

The sample holds a few counts of this clonotype. The rearrangement uses TRBV25-1 and TRBJ2-1; 8 positions agree with TRBD1. This CDR3 is 16 amino acids long. The V and J ends lost 3 bases and 0 bases, in that order; junction bases with no gene match: 4. Per the germline V gene, CDR1 is MGHDK and CDR2 is SYGVNS. CDR3 in amino acids: CASSEYRGSSYNEQFF. CDR3 bases: TGTGCCAGCAGTGAGTACAGGGGGAGCTCCTACAATGAGCAGTTCTTC.

V is TRBV20-1 and J is TRBJ2-1, with TRBD2 identical over 7 bases. Trimming at V came to 6 bases and at J to 2 bases, leaving 7 bases not matched to a gene. CDR1 and CDR2 (germline): DFQATT, SNEGSKA (reference sequence). There are 14 residues in the CDR3. CDR3 in DNA: TGCAGTGCGACGCGCGGGAGAACCTACAATGAGCAGTTCTTC. Protein: CSATRGRTYNEQFF.

This clonotype has only a few counts. The chain is built from TRBV12-3 or TRBV12-4 and TRBJ2-1; no clear D. The CDR3 runs 12 residues. V gave up 2 bases and J gave up 9 bases, with 8 bases separating them. The CDR3 DNA follows: TGTGCCAGCAGTTTAACCCTGGTTGAGCAGTTCTTC. It translates to CASSLTLVEQFF.

The chain couples TRBV19 to TRBJ2-5; the D call may be TRBD1 or TRBD2 (5 bases each). V lost 4 bases to trimming and J lost 1 base, with 19 bases between them. Germline V lookup: CDR1 LNHDA, CDR2 SQIVND (reference sequence). The CDR3 has 17 residues. CDR3 coding DNA: TGTGCCAGTAGTACCCGGGGCGGTAGCGTGCCCCAAGAGACCCAGTACTTC. It encodes CASSTRGGSVPQETQYF.

This clonotype was detected once. The V gene is TRBV6-2 or TRBV6-3, the J gene TRBJ2-1; D possibly matches TRBD1 or TRBD2 (5 bases each). The germline CDR1 and CDR2 sequences are MNHEY and SVGEGT. The CDR3 is made up of 14 amino acids. V lost 7 bases, J lost 7 bases, and 17 bases lay in between. CDR3 coding DNA: TGTGCCAGCAAGAGGGTGGGGGTGTGGAATGAGCAGTTCTTC. Translation: CASKRVGVWNEQFF.

The chain carries TRBV20-1 and TRBJ1-5; unclear D gene. The V end lost 0 bases, the J end lost 3 bases, and 6 bases lay between the germline ends. The CDR3 is 13 residues long. CDR1 and CDR2 (germline): DFQATT, SNEGSKA (reference sequence). Here the CDR3 DNA reads TGCAGTGCTAGAGAAAACACCAATCAGCCCCAGCATTTT. Residues: CSARENTNQPQHF.

CDR3 amino acids: CASSLPRTGVEQFF. The DNA for the CDR3 is TGTGCCAGCAGCTTACCTCGAACGGGGGTTGAGCAGTTCTTC. The V call is TRBV7-8, the J call TRBJ2-1, with D perhaps matching TRBD2 (6 bases). Germline-derived CDR1 and CDR2 are SGHVS and FQNEAQ. V shed 2 bases and J shed 9 bases, with 14 bases lying between them. The CDR3 is 14 residues long.

This clonotype was seen just once. This chain joins TRBV12-5 and TRBJ2-1; unclear D gene. Germline-derived CDR1 and CDR2 are LGHNT and FRNRAP. The V end lost 3 bases, the J end lost 1 base, and 16 bases lay between the germline ends. The CDR3 length is 17 residues. The CDR3 DNA follows: TGTGCTAGTGGTTTCCCCCCGGGCCGTTGGTCCTACAATGAGCAGTTCTTC. It encodes CASGFPPGRWSYNEQFF.

The chain uses TRBV18 and TRBJ1-2; D call uncertain. V was pared by 6 bases and J by 1 base, with 18 bases between. The germline V gene encodes CDR1 KGHSH and CDR2 LQKENI. This CDR3 is 16 amino acids long. DNA for the CDR3: TGTGCCAGCTCCCGCGCCGGTTCTGGCAGTAACTATGGCTACACCTTC. This gives the protein CASSRAGSGSNYGYTF.

The CDR3 region has the DNA TGCAGCGTTGACCACAGGGTGGGGACAGATACGCAGTATTTT. Amino acid sequence: CSVDHRVGTDTQYF. V and J are TRBV29-1 and TRBJ2-3; D perhaps matches TRBD1 (6 bases). The CDR3 runs 14 residues. Germline V gene data show CDR1 as SQVTM and CDR2 as ANQGSEA. The V and J ends lost 3 bases and 3 bases respectively, with 13 bases between them.

The chain recombines TRBV11-2 with TRBJ2-1, with 8 bases that match TRBD2. Germline lookup yields CDR1 SGHAT and CDR2 FQNNGV. V lost 5 bases, J lost 8 bases, and 11 bases stayed unmatched. This CDR3 region has 15 residues. The CDR3, as DNA: TGTGCCAGCAGCCGGGGGGGTGGGAATGTCTATGAGCAGTTCTTC. Translated: CASSRGGGNVYEQFF.

This chain links TRBV7-8 with TRBJ2-7; maybe TRBD1 (6 bases). The length of the CDR3 is 15 residues. V lost 5 bases to trimming and J lost 0 bases, with 14 bases between them. CDR1 and CDR2 from the germline V gene are SGHVS and FQNEAQ. CDR3 DNA: TGTGCCAGCAGCATCGCCGGGACAAGCTCCTACGAGCAGTACTTC. Amino acid sequence: CASSIAGTSSYEQYF.

This clonotype was counted between two and nine times. V is TRBV29-1 and J is TRBJ2-7; D ambiguous. Germline V gives CDR1 SQVTM, CDR2 ANQGSEA. The CDR3 sequence is 13 residues long. The CDR3 DNA reads TGCGCCGCGCGGATGCTTCTCACCTACGAGCAGTACTTC. Its translation: CAARMLLTYEQYF.

The chain links TRBV15 to TRBJ2-4; 8 bases are shared with TRBD1. CDR1 LNHNV and CDR2 YYDKDF come from the germline V gene (reference sequence). The CDR3 totals 14 residues. V shed 3 bases and J 13 bases; nucleotides not matched to a gene: 11. The CDR3 nucleotides are TGTGCCACCAGCAGGAACGGACAGGGCGGAGAGCAGTACTTC. Encoded protein: CATSRNGQGGEQYF.

This chain joins TRBV7-9 and TRBJ2-5; D not certain. The germline V gene has CDR1 SEHNR and CDR2 FQNEAQ (reference sequence). V lost 4 bases, J lost 0 bases, and 9 bases lay in between. The CDR3 is 14 residues long. The CDR3 nucleotides are TGTGCCAGCAGCTATGTGTCACACCAAGAGACCCAGTACTTC. The encoded protein is CASSYVSHQETQYF.

The V gene is TRBV7-2, the J gene TRBJ1-2; 9 bases are shared with TRBD1. Trimming at V came to 5 bases and at J to 5 bases, leaving 9 bases not matched to a gene. Germline loops: CDR1 SGHTA, CDR2 FQGNSA. This CDR3 has 15 residues. This CDR3 is CASSVTTGGAYGYTF. In DNA form, the CDR3 reads TGTGCCAGCAGCGTAACCACAGGGGGCGCGTATGGCTACACCTTC.